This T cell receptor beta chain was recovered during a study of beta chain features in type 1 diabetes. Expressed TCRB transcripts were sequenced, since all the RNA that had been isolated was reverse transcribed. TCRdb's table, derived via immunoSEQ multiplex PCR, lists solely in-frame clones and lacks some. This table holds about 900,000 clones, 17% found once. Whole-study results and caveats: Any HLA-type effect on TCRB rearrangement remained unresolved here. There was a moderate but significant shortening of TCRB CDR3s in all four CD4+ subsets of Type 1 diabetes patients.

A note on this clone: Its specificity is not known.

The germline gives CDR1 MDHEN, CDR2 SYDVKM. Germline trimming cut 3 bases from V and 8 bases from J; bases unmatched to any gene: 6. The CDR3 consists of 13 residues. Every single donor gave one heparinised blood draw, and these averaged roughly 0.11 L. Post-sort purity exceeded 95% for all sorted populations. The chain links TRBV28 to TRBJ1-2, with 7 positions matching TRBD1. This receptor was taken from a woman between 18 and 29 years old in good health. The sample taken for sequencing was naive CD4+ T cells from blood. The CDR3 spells CASSFEGARGYTF. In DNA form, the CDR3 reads TGTGCCAGCAGTTTTGAGGGGGCCCGGGGCTACACCTTC.